The clone carrying this T cell receptor beta chain was recorded a few times. Its target is unknown. This specimen belongs to a study of vaccination and CD4 T cells after COVID-19. There are 14 residues in the CDR3. V dropped 1 base and J dropped 1 base, with 5 bases sitting between them. Germline V gene data show CDR1 as SGHVS and CDR2 as FQNEAQ. Sequenced with the Oncomine TCR Beta short-read assay was DNA taken from cultured CD4+ T cells. From the PCR reads, TCRdb called clonotypes with MiXCR, one entry per CDR3 protein. This table has some 14,000 distinct CDR3 sequences, 51% appearing once. Stated treatment: approximately 9-day PBMC culture with coronavirus spike peptide pools or control peptides (ViraFEST assay). Positive PCR dates ranged from March to December 2020; these dates predated US Alpha, Beta and Delta variants.

The receptor comes from a human donor who had recovered from COVID-19. The rearrangement links TRBV7-8 to TRBJ1-5; D is unclear. Sequencing used CD4+ T cells from blood, cultured in vitro, obtained before SARS-CoV-2 vaccination. CDR3: CASSLGLSNQPQHF. DNA of the CDR3: TGTGCCAGCAGCTTAGGGCTGAGCAATCAGCCCCAGCATTTT.